The 26 T cell receptor beta chains below come from one sample, sequenced in a study of blood T cell repertoires in COVID-19. Measured with immunoSEQ multiplex PCR; TCRdb has only the in-frame clones, and not every one. The data show about 320,000 clones, over 75% seen once. Sequences were obtained from peripheral blood. Source of these receptors: a human donor in a cohort sampled during active COVID-19.

The rearrangement uses TRBV5-1 and TRBJ2-3; TRBD2 matches 10 bases. CDR3 length: 16 residues. V trimming: 4 bases; J trimming: 2 bases; junction bases outside the gene matches: 7. Germline CDR1 and CDR2: SGHRS and YFSETQ. CDR3 loop: CASSGTLAGSTDTQYF. As DNA, the CDR3 is TGCGCCAGCAGCGGAACACTAGCGGGGTCCACAGATACGCAGTATTTT.

The chain joins TRBV25-1 to TRBJ2-1; D may be TRBD1 (5 bases). Germline V gene sequence: CDR1 MGHDK, CDR2 SYGVNS. V lost 4 bases, J lost 7 bases, and 14 bases lay in between. The CDR3 has 14 amino acids. Here the CDR3 DNA reads TGTGCCAGCAGTGGCATAGCCACAGGTAATGAGCAGTTCTTC. Translated: CASSGIATGNEQFF.

This chain's CDR3 is CASIRGHTQYF. The DNA for the CDR3 is TGTGCCAGTATCAGGGGCCATACGCAGTATTTT. The chain recombines TRBV19 with TRBJ2-3, with TRBD1 as a possible D gene (6 bases). Germline CDR1 is LNHDA and CDR2 is SQIVND (reference sequence). Trimming left V 7 bases short and J 7 bases short, with 9 bases between. The CDR3 is 11 amino acids.

This clone was found a few times. J is TRBJ1-2 and V is TRBV24-1, with D perhaps matching TRBD1 (6 bases). Per the germline V gene, CDR1 is KGHDR and CDR2 is SFDVKD. The CDR3 spans 12 residues. The V end lost 2 bases, the J end lost 6 bases, and 6 bases lay between the germline ends. The CDR3 region is CATSDSGDGYTF. DNA of the CDR3: TGTGCCACCAGTGATTCAGGGGATGGCTACACCTTC.

This sequence joins TRBV29-1 and TRBJ1-2; TRBD1 matches 8 bases. Germline V gene lookup returns CDR1 SQVTM and CDR2 ANQGSEA. This CDR3 is built from 14 residues. Losses at the gene ends were 6 bases for V and 5 bases for J; bases not matched to a gene: 11. The CDR3 sequence: CSVATGGTLYGYTF. CDR3 DNA: TGCAGCGTCGCTACAGGGGGAACTTTGTATGGCTACACCTTC.

The rearrangement uses TRBV3-1 (or the pseudogene TRBV3-2) and TRBJ1-6, with D uncertain. With 1 base removed from V and 0 bases from J, the gap between germline ends came to 10 bases. The germline CDR1 and CDR2 sequences are LGHDT and YNNKEL (reference sequence). The CDR3 extends over 17 amino acids. Written as DNA, the CDR3 is TGTGCCAGCAGCCAAGCGCCCGAGCTCTCCTATAATTCACCCCTCCACTTT. It yields the protein CASSQAPELSYNSPLHF.

J is TRBJ1-1 and V is TRBV3-1 (or the pseudogene TRBV3-2); 7 nucleotides match TRBD1. Trimming removed 1 base from V and 8 bases from J; junction bases left unmatched: 7. The CDR3 loop spans 14 amino acids. Germline V gene data show CDR1 as LGHDT and CDR2 as YNNKEL (reference sequence). The CDR3 bases are TGTGCCAGCAGCCAAGCCCGGTGGACAGGCGAAGCTTTCTTT. This translates into CASSQARWTGEAFF.

The gene calls are TRBV11-3 and TRBJ2-7; D not resolved. The V gene lost 0 bases and the J gene lost 4 bases, with 4 bases spanning the gap. Per germline, CDR1 SGHNT and CDR2 YENEEA. The CDR3 contains 12 residues. CDR3 coding DNA: TGTGCCAGCAGCTTAGATCAATACGAGCAGTACTTC. Translated, it gives CASSLDQYEQYF.

This clone was recorded only once. This chain connects TRBV12-5 to TRBJ1-5; maybe TRBD1 (6 bases). CDR3 length: 17 amino acids. Germline V lookup: CDR1 LGHNT, CDR2 FRNRAP. Trimming stripped 0 bases from V and 1 base from J, with 13 bases between. CDR3 sequence: CASGLVLTGLSNQPQHF. CDR3 nucleotides: TGTGCTAGTGGTTTGGTACTAACAGGGTTAAGCAATCAGCCCCAGCATTTT.

The chain has TRBV11-2 and TRBJ2-7; 8 bases are shared with TRBD2. J was trimmed by 6 bases and V by 8 bases; bases with no gene match: 12. The germline gives CDR1 SGHAT, CDR2 FQNNGV. The CDR3 has 14 residues. CDR3 sequence (DNA): TGTGCCAGCCTTCCCGCGGGGCTAGCGGGCGAGCAGTACTTC. Protein sequence: CASLPAGLAGEQYF. Full variable domain (remainder filled in from reference TRBV11-2 and TRBJ2-7): EAGVAQSPRYKIIEKRQSVAFWCNPISGHATLYWYQQILGQGPKLLIQFQNNGVVDDSQLPKDRFSAERLKGVDSTLKIQPAKLEDSAVYLCASLPAGLAGEQYFGPGTRLTVT.

The chain couples TRBV14 to TRBJ2-3; 11 nucleotides align to TRBD2. Per the germline V gene, CDR1 is SGHDN and CDR2 is FVKESK. The V segment lost 1 base and the J segment 4 bases; nucleotides outside the gene matches: 10. The CDR3 extends over 18 amino acids. DNA of the CDR3: TGTGCCAGCAGCCAAGCCCTACCGGGACTAGCGGTTGCAGATACGCAGTATTTT. Translated, it gives CASSQALPGLAVADTQYF.

The rearrangement links TRBV6-6 to TRBJ2-7; no clear D gene. CDR1 is MNHNY and CDR2 is SVGAGI in the germline V gene (reference sequence). The CDR3 has 14 residues. V was pared by 0 bases and J by 1 base, with 7 bases between. The CDR3 bases are TGTGCCAGCAGTTACTCGACACATTCCTACGAGCAGTACTTC. Its translation: CASSYSTHSYEQYF.

This chain connects TRBV7-3 to TRBJ2-3, with 12 bases lining up with TRBD2. Unmatched junction bases numbered 10, after V lost 3 bases and J lost 6 bases. The CDR3 loop spans 17 amino acids. CDR1 and CDR2 from the germline V gene are SGHTA and FQGTGA. The CDR3 DNA sequence: TGTGCCAGCAGCTTTAACGCGGGACTAGCGGGTTACGATACGCAGTATTTT. This encodes CASSFNAGLAGYDTQYF.

The genes are TRBV27 and TRBJ2-1; 9 bases line up with TRBD1. Per the germline V gene, CDR1 is MNHEY and CDR2 is SMNVEV (reference sequence). CDR3 length: 15 residues. The trim removed 10 bases at V and 6 bases at J, leaving 13 bases unmatched. The CDR3 DNA reads TGTGCCACGCTTAAAGGGACAGGGTTGCGCAATGAGCAGTTCTTC. Translating gives CATLKGTGLRNEQFF.

This chain connects TRBV24-1 to TRBJ2-3, with 8 nucleotides matching TRBD2. From germline, CDR1 is KGHDR and CDR2 SFDVKD. This CDR3 is built from 18 residues. V was pared by 1 base and J by 4 bases, with 12 bases of the junction left unmatched. The CDR3 loop is CATSDLLDTGGAPDTQYF. In nucleotides, the CDR3 is TGTGCCACCAGTGATTTACTCGATACCGGGGGGGCCCCAGATACGCAGTATTTT.

The CDR3 is CASSLDRIKNTEAFF. For the CDR3, the DNA is TGTGCCAGCAGTTTAGACAGGATTAAGAACACTGAAGCTTTCTTT. This chain joins TRBV27 and TRBJ1-1; D perhaps matches TRBD1 (6 bases). V dropped 2 bases and J dropped 1 base, with 11 bases sitting between them. The CDR3 runs 15 residues. Germline loops: CDR1 MNHEY, CDR2 SMNVEV (reference sequence).

V usage is TRBV3-1 (or the pseudogene TRBV3-2) and J usage is TRBJ2-3; D not resolved. Germline V lookup: CDR1 LGHDT, CDR2 YNNKEL (reference sequence). The CDR3 loop spans 15 amino acids. V was pared by 1 base and J by 2 bases, with 10 bases between. CDR3 sequence (DNA): TGTGCCAGCAGCCAAGGGTACTCGTACACAGATACGCAGTATTTT. Its translation is CASSQGYSYTDTQYF.

The chain recombines TRBV29-1 with TRBJ2-5; 9 nucleotides agree with TRBD2. CDR3 length: 13 residues. The junction had 5 bases not matched to a gene; V was cut back by 4 bases and J by 5 bases. Germline V CDR1 and CDR2: SQVTM, ANQGSEA. The CDR3 here is CSVVAGGAETQYF. The CDR3 coding sequence is TGCAGCGTTGTGGCGGGGGGGGCTGAGACCCAGTACTTC.

This rearrangement joins TRBV6-1 to TRBJ1-1; TRBD1 might be the D (5 bases). Trimming shortened V by 2 bases and J by 4 bases, and 11 bases separated the two germline ends. This CDR3 is 14 amino acids long. Germline V gene sequence: CDR1 MNHNS, CDR2 SASEGT. DNA of the CDR3: TGTGCCAGCAGTGAATTGGGGGGGACCACTGAAGCTTTCTTT. This gives the protein CASSELGGTTEAFF.

This clone was seen only a few times. The CDR3 reads CASSLFTGFSKSGEKLFF. In DNA, the CDR3 is TGTGCCAGCAGCTTATTTACAGGGTTTAGTAAATCGGGTGAAAAACTGTTTTTT. This sequence joins TRBV7-8 and TRBJ1-4; tentatively, D is TRBD1 (6 bases). V shed 2 bases and J shed 7 bases, with 23 bases lying between them. Germline V gene sequence: CDR1 SGHVS, CDR2 FQNEAQ. The CDR3 runs 18 residues.

The chain recombines TRBV5-1 with TRBJ1-2, with D possibly matching TRBD1 (6 bases). V was trimmed by 4 bases and J by 5 bases, leaving 15 bases between them. From germline, CDR1 is SGHRS and CDR2 YFSETQ. This CDR3 region has 14 residues. The CDR3 loop reads CASSQTTGSYGYTF. In nucleotides, the CDR3 is TGCGCCAGCAGCCAAACCACAGGGTCGTATGGCTACACCTTC.

Only one count was recorded for this clone. V gene TRBV30 combines with J gene TRBJ2-7, with D tentatively TRBD2 (5 bases). Germline CDR1 and CDR2: GTSNPN and SVGIG (reference sequence). V dropped 1 base and J dropped 5 bases, with 12 bases sitting between them. The CDR3 length is 13 residues. CDR3 loop: CAWSATGIHEQYF. CDR3 coding DNA: TGTGCCTGGAGTGCAACCGGGATCCACGAGCAGTACTTC.

The V and J genes are TRBV5-1 and TRBJ2-4; TRBD1 matches at 7 bases. CDR3 length: 15 residues. Trimming cost V 2 bases and J 4 bases; bases outside gene matches: 6. CDR1 is SGHRS, CDR2 YFSETQ, per germline. The CDR3 spells CASSFAGQEKNIQYF. DNA of the CDR3: TGCGCCAGCAGCTTCGCAGGACAGGAGAAAAACATTCAGTACTTC.

The chain recombines TRBV6-2 or TRBV6-3 with TRBJ2-7; the D is unclear. The germline gives CDR1 MNHEY, CDR2 SVGEGT. This CDR3 contains 12 residues. V was pared by 0 bases and J by 5 bases, with 5 bases between. CDR3 sequence: CASSYSRDEQYF. CDR3 coding DNA: TGTGCCAGCAGTTACTCAAGAGACGAGCAGTACTTC.

This chain joins TRBV10-3 and TRBJ2-6; 9 bases agree with TRBD1. The CDR3 has 19 residues. From germline, CDR1 is ENHRY and CDR2 SYGVKD. The junction had 11 bases not matched to a gene; V was cut back by 3 bases and J by 2 bases. The CDR3 protein is CAISERQLTGGAGANVLTF. The CDR3 DNA reads TGTGCCATCAGTGAACGCCAACTTACAGGGGGCGCTGGGGCCAACGTCCTGACTTTC.

This chain links TRBV24-1 with TRBJ2-2; TRBD1 agrees at 12 bases. The length of the CDR3 is 17 residues. V shed 4 bases, J shed 6 bases, and the junction held 8 bases outside the gene matches. Germline V gene lookup returns CDR1 KGHDR and CDR2 SFDVKD. The CDR3 here is CATSERDRGRGAGELFF. CDR3 DNA: TGTGCCACCAGTGAGAGGGACAGGGGGCGAGGTGCCGGGGAGCTGTTTTTT.